This TCR beta chain appears in the sequencing data of a study of cytomegalovirus exposure and HLA in healthy donors. General study results and limits: The CMV antigen specificity of three CMV-associated chains was confirmed through in vitro analysis. In an earlier analysis, most TCR beta V segments were productive about 90% or about 30% of the time.

This CDR3 spans 16 amino acids. The germline V gene encodes CDR1 SGHVS and CDR2 FQNEAQ. Trimming left V 3 bases short and J 2 bases short, with 14 bases between. Turning to this clone: No antigen is known for it.

Primers included in the PCR were 60 Vbeta and 13 Jbeta primers. Here immunoSEQ multiplex PCR was the method, and the copy in TCRdb shows in-frame clones only, minus some. This table holds 170,000 or so clones, roughly 78% found once. This TCR came from a boy between 10 and 17 years old in good health and CMV-seronegative. Material: PBMCs. This chain links TRBV7-8 with TRBJ1-5; D gene ambiguous. In DNA, the CDR3 is TGTGCCAGCAGCTTTCCCGGAGATTACGGCAATCAGCCCCAGCATTTT. Its protein is CASSFPGDYGNQPQHF.